Presented here are 2 T cell receptor beta chains from one specimen sequenced in a study of blood T cells in healthy people across ages. Using a J-beta primer mix together with a sample-barcoded 5' primer, a second PCR was run for roughly 7 to 12 cycles. MiXCR was run by TCRdb on the 5' RACE reads, yielding one entry per CDR3 protein. The data show around 1,800,000 distinct CDR3 sequences, 35% to 50% seen once. Sequenced: blood. The receptors stem from a human donor in good health.

The gene calls are TRBV2 and TRBJ1-2; D gene uncertain. Per germline, CDR1 SNHLY and CDR2 FYNNEI. The V gene lost 8 bases and the J gene lost 4 bases, with 20 bases spanning the gap. The length of the CDR3 is 15 residues. CDR3 in DNA: TGTGCCAGCGGACCCGAGGGAAGGGCTCCCTATGGCTACACCTTC. It specifies CASGPEGRAPYGYTF.

The rearrangement joins TRBV11-1 to TRBJ2-5; 7 bases match TRBD1. V was clipped by 5 bases and J by 2 bases; unmatched bases: 8. The CDR3 consists of 15 residues. Germline CDR1 SGHAT, CDR2 FQDESV (reference sequence). The CDR3 protein is CASSHPGTDQETQYF. The CDR3 DNA follows: TGTGCCAGCAGCCATCCCGGGACAGATCAAGAGACCCAGTACTTC.